The present T cell receptor beta chain was sequenced within a study of T-cell memory formation after mild COVID-19. CDR1 SEHNR and CDR2 FQNEAQ come from the germline V gene (reference sequence). V was shortened by 7 bases and J by 7 bases, with 25 bases between the two germline ends. The CDR3 spans 16 residues. Points from the study as a whole: Researchers report contracting CD4+ clones mostly in CM and EM, with CD8+ clones in EMRA. Still unconfirmed is whether the second-wave clones peaking on day 37 recognized SARS-CoV-2.

In this sample, this clonotype turned up a few times. Antigen: not known. TCRdb processed the 5' RACE reads anew with MiXCR; each CDR3 protein has one entry. The sample shows about 420,000 distinct CDR3 sequences, around 22% of them seen only once. The sample taken for sequencing was PBMCs or a T cell subset sorted from them (not recorded which). This chain uses TRBV7-9 with TRBJ1-2; D not certain. This TCR came from an adult woman who had mild COVID-19 (a few samples of this study predate the infection). Cell type and time point are not known. In DNA form, the CDR3 reads TGTGCCAGCACCTTGGGAGTGGAGGGAGGATTTCGTGGCTACACCTTC. Translating gives CASTLGVEGGFRGYTF.